The 21 T cell receptor beta chains reported below all come from one sample, sequenced in a study of Ad26.COV2.S vaccination and SARS-CoV-2 variants. The table came from immunoSEQ multiplex PCR; TCRdb's copy has only in-frame clones and leaves some out. The sample includes some 400,000 clones, roughly 90% of them seen just once. Documented treatment: some 19 received Ad26.COV2.S at low or high dose, single or two shots; about 5 received placebo; per-sample allocation not given. Each sample was drawn 63 days after the first injection (of vaccine or placebo). Sample: peripheral blood, taken in a trial of Ad26.COV2.S vaccine versus placebo. Receptor source: a person between 18 and 59 years old who received the Ad26.COV2.S COVID-19 vaccine or a placebo.

In its sample, this clone was seen once. The chain uses TRBV11-2 and TRBJ2-1; no reliable D call. Germline CDR1 and CDR2: SGHAT and FQNNGV. The CDR3 totals 12 residues. With 5 bases removed from V and 8 bases from J, the gap between germline ends came to 10 bases. In DNA, the CDR3 is TGTGCCAGCAGCCGACTGGGCGATGAGCAGTTCTTC. The encoded protein is CASSRLGDEQFF.

This clone appeared once. Sequence at one end of the junction differs from germline and may be a read error. The genes are TRBV28 and TRBJ1-1, with 10 bases fitting TRBD1. Germline V gene lookup returns CDR1 MDHEN and CDR2 SYDVKM. This CDR3 has 15 amino acids. In DNA, the CDR3 is TGTGCCAGCAGTTTGGGGGGACAGGGGAACTCTGAAGCTTTCTTT. This sequence encodes CASSLGGQGNSEAFF.

The CDR3 is CASSAATAGGPVEQYF. DNA of the CDR3: TGTGCCAGCAGCGCCGCCACAGCGGGGGGACCAGTCGAGCAGTACTTC. The genes are TRBV9 and TRBJ2-7; 9 bases agree with TRBD2. The CDR3 sequence is 16 residues long. The germline CDR1 and CDR2 sequences are SGDLS and YYNGEE. With V trimmed by 3 bases and J by 6 bases, 13 bases remained unmatched.

The rearrangement joins TRBV28 to TRBJ2-7; 9 bases line up with TRBD2. The J segment lost 4 bases and the V segment lost 5 bases, leaving 9 bases of the junction unmatched. The CDR3 extends over 15 amino acids. Germline CDR1 is MDHEN and CDR2 is SYDVKM. CDR3 sequence: CASSRTLAGSYEQYF. The CDR3 bases are TGTGCCAGCAGTCGGACCCTAGCGGGATCTTACGAGCAGTACTTC.

This clone is a singleton in its sample. V and J are TRBV4-2 and TRBJ1-1; 7 bases map to TRBD1. The CDR3 consists of 15 residues. V was clipped by 0 bases and J by 1 base; unmatched bases: 2. The germline V gene encodes CDR1 LGHNA and CDR2 YNFKEQ. In nucleotides, the CDR3 is TGTGCCAGCAGCCAAGACAGGACAGGGAACACTGAAGCTTTCTTT. It specifies CASSQDRTGNTEAFF.

The chain carries TRBV7-9 and TRBJ2-2, with 7 nucleotides matching TRBD2. V lost 5 bases to trimming and J lost 1 base; unmatched junction nucleotides: 4. The germline gives CDR1 SEHNR, CDR2 FQNEAQ (reference sequence). The CDR3 has 15 residues. CDR3 sequence reads: CASSVLAGNTGELFF. The DNA for the CDR3 is TGTGCCAGCAGCGTTTTAGCGGGGAACACCGGGGAGCTGTTTTTT.

This sequence joins TRBV3-1 (or the pseudogene TRBV3-2) and TRBJ1-2; possible D gene TRBD1, 5 bases. Germline values: CDR1 LGHDT, CDR2 YNNKEL (reference sequence). V lost 4 bases and J 4 bases, leaving 13 bases between the germline ends. The CDR3 runs to 14 residues. The CDR3 DNA sequence: TGTGCCAGCAGCCTTAACCCAGGGAGCTATGGCTACACCTTC. Its protein product is CASSLNPGSYGYTF.

The gene calls are TRBV19 and TRBJ1-1, with a possible D match to TRBD1 (5 bases). Trimming cost V 3 bases and J 6 bases, with 8 bases left between them. Germline CDR1 is LNHDA and CDR2 is SQIVND (reference sequence). There are 12 residues in the CDR3. The CDR3 nucleotides read TGTGCCAGTAGTATGGGGCGGGCTGAAGCTTTCTTT. This encodes CASSMGRAEAFF. Looking up the rest from reference TRBV19 and TRBJ1-1 gives the full variable domain: DGGITQSPKYLFRKEGQNVTLSCEQNLNHDAMYWYRQDPGQGLRLIYYSQIVNDFQKGDIAEGYSVSREKKESFPLTVTSAQKNPTAFYLCASSMGRAEAFFGQGTRLTVV.

V gene TRBV2 combines with J gene TRBJ1-2; maybe TRBD1 (5 bases). V was shortened by 8 bases and J by 5 bases, with 18 bases between the two germline ends. The CDR3 loop spans 14 amino acids. In germline, CDR1 is SNHLY, CDR2 FYNNEI. CDR3 sequence reads: CASYNPGRMYGYTF. In nucleotides, the CDR3 is TGTGCCAGCTACAATCCGGGACGGATGTATGGCTACACCTTC.

The chain uses TRBV13 and TRBJ1-4; D gene uncertain. Germline CDR1 PRHDT, CDR2 FYEKMQ (reference sequence). This CDR3 is 15 amino acids long. Trimming stripped 0 bases from V and 7 bases from J, with 12 bases between. CDR3 DNA: TGTGCCAGCAGCTTAGGCGAGGCGGAGGGTGAAAAACTGTTTTTT. This gives the protein CASSLGEAEGEKLFF.

The chain uses TRBV5-4 and TRBJ2-7, with unresolved D. The CDR3 runs 13 residues. V lost 2 bases, J lost 6 bases, and 12 bases lay in between. CDR1 and CDR2 (germline): SGHNT, YYREEE (reference sequence). Written as DNA, the CDR3 is TGTGCCAGCAGCTTAGAGAAGTGGCGCGAGCAGTACTTC. This sequence encodes CASSLEKWREQYF. Variable domain in full (rest from reference TRBV5-4 and TRBJ2-7): ETGVTQSPTHLIKTRGQQVTLRCSSQSGHNTVSWYQQALGQGPQFIFQYYREEENGRGNFPPRFSGLQFPNYSSELNVNALELDDSALYLCASSLEKWREQYFGPGTRLTVT.

The chain employs TRBV30 and TRBJ1-2, with a tentative D call TRBD1 (6 bases). Looked up from germline, CDR1 is GTSNPN and CDR2 is SVGIG (reference sequence). There are 13 residues in the CDR3. V gave up 1 base and J gave up 5 bases, with 11 bases separating them. CDR3 protein: CAWSAGQRYGYTF. The CDR3 coding sequence is TGTGCCTGGAGTGCAGGACAGAGGTATGGCTACACCTTC.

CDR3 residues: CASSRNGTTSYWSTEAFF. CDR3 bases: TGTGCCAGCAGCCGGAACGGGACAACATCTTACTGGAGCACTGAAGCTTTCTTT. The J gene is TRBJ1-1, the V gene TRBV27; D may be TRBD1 (6 bases). CDR1 is MNHEY, CDR2 SMNVEV, per germline (reference sequence). CDR3 length equals 18 residues. The V end lost 6 bases, the J end lost 4 bases, and 27 bases lay between the germline ends.

V and J are TRBV28 and TRBJ2-4; D perhaps matches TRBD1 (6 bases). Germline V lookup: CDR1 MDHEN, CDR2 SYDVKM. V was trimmed by 6 bases and J by 4 bases, leaving 10 bases between them. The CDR3 runs 13 residues. CDR3 in amino acids: CASSLGHKNIQYF. For the CDR3, the DNA is TGTGCCAGCAGCCTGGGACATAAAAACATTCAGTACTTC.

The V and J genes are TRBV4-1 and TRBJ2-2, with D perhaps TRBD1 (5 bases). The germline V and J ends were trimmed by 0 bases and 6 bases, with 11 bases remaining between them. Germline V CDR1 and CDR2: MGHRA, YSYEKL. The CDR3 loop spans 15 amino acids. The CDR3 DNA follows: TGCGCCAGCAGCCAAGAACGACAGATCGCCGGGGAGCTGTTTTTT. This encodes CASSQERQIAGELFF.

This clone was recorded once. This chain connects TRBV4-3 to TRBJ1-3; D gene unclear. The germline V gene has CDR1 LGHNA and CDR2 YSLEER. CDR3 length equals 16 residues. V lost 1 base and J 0 bases, leaving 10 bases between the germline ends. CDR3 sequence: CASSQGALLSGNTIYF. CDR3 nucleotide sequence: TGCGCCAGCAGCCAAGGGGCACTCCTCTCTGGAAACACCATATATTTT.

The chain couples TRBV29-1 to TRBJ2-7; D possibly corresponds to TRBD1 (7 bases). Between the trimmed V and J ends, which lost 4 bases and 5 bases, there was a span of 12 bases. Germline V gene sequence: CDR1 SQVTM, CDR2 ANQGSEA. This CDR3 is 12 amino acids long. CDR3 sequence reads: CSVVPRGDEQYF. The CDR3 DNA follows: TGCAGCGTTGTTCCCAGGGGGGACGAGCAGTACTTC.

The CDR3 here is CASSLWGSGDSPLHF. The CDR3 DNA reads TGTGCCAGCAGCTTATGGGGAAGTGGTGATTCACCCCTCCACTTT. V is TRBV7-3 and J is TRBJ1-6; D uncertain. Trimming took off 2 bases at V and 8 bases at J, with 13 bases between the two ends. CDR1 SGHTA and CDR2 FQGTGA come from the germline V gene. This CDR3 has 15 residues.

The J gene is TRBJ2-7, the V gene TRBV7-9, with 8 nucleotides matching TRBD1. The germline gives CDR1 SEHNR, CDR2 FQNEAQ (reference sequence). This CDR3 region has 15 residues. With 5 bases clipped from V and 2 bases from J, the junction kept 8 bases outside the gene matches. The CDR3 region is CASSTGQGAPYEQYF. The CDR3 bases are TGTGCCAGCAGCACCGGACAGGGCGCACCCTACGAGCAGTACTTC.

The rearrangement links TRBV28 to TRBJ1-6; D is undetermined. The length of the CDR3 is 14 residues. Per germline, CDR1 MDHEN and CDR2 SYDVKM. V was pared by 6 bases and J by 10 bases, with 16 bases between. CDR3 nucleotides: TGTGCCAGCAGCCAAGGGAGCTCCGGATCACCCCTCCACTTT. Its protein product is CASSQGSSGSPLHF.

The chain is built from TRBV19 and TRBJ2-5, with 8 positions matching TRBD2. The CDR3 runs to 15 residues. V was clipped by 5 bases and J by 2 bases; unmatched bases: 7. Germline V gene data show CDR1 as LNHDA and CDR2 as SQIVND (reference sequence). CDR3 amino acids: CASSSSGGTQETQYF. The CDR3 DNA reads as TGTGCCAGTAGTTCGAGCGGGGGAACTCAAGAGACCCAGTACTTC.